This T cell receptor (beta chain) stems from a study of cytomegalovirus exposure and HLA in healthy donors (dated by TCRdb to about 2017). Study-level background: An earlier analysis of 587 of the donors reported about 260 Gb of sequence data and approximately 120 million unique TCR beta sequences obtained from about 179 million T cells. Roughly 300 gigabases of sequencing data and tens of millions of unique TCR sequences were included in an early release covering 500 to 750 HLA-typed donors. The genetic ancestry cluster associated with self-reported Caucasian donors included 70% to 85% of the roughly 400 genotyped donors. The aim of the study was to test whether cataloging public T cell receptors could identify signatures of past pathogen exposure. The study profiled the T cell repertoires of under 850 subjects by immunosequencing and related them to cytomegalovirus serostatus. Along with the roughly 700-subject first cohort, a separate validation cohort of more than 90 different subjects was used. High-throughput TCR immunosequencing, statistical association of individual TCRs with disease status, and machine learning were combined to predict cytomegalovirus infection status. To study patterns of TCR occurrence, a later analysis re-analyzed previously published TCR beta repertoires from around 700 donors and added high-resolution HLA genotyping. Rather than using new phenotypic data, the later analysis identified candidate immune exposures from TCR beta sequences and from how often those sequences occurred across donors. To decide whether each TCR beta V gene segment behaved as functional or pseudogenic, an earlier analysis of some 600 of the donors relied on high-throughput TCR beta sequencing. Donor age, sex, ethnicity and CMV serostatus were collected together with the repertoire data. In a later genetic analysis, genome-wide SNP genotypes for 398 of the 666 donors were used, and that subset was treated as a discovery cohort. Every repertoire in the discovery cohort had been generated on one and the same sequencing platform. HLA typing included class I and class II loci at four-digit resolution. Typing coverage varied by locus: roughly 629-640 donors for A, B, C, DRB1 and DQB1; approximately 500 for DQA1; nearly 610 for DPA1; about 450 for DPB1. Four to six DR-DQ haplotypes were handled as single units for association and clustering, since linkage in the cohort was strong. On average, over 200,000 unique TCR beta nucleotide sequences were sequenced per donor among a few hundred genotyped donors of the cohort, with roughly a sixth of those sequences being non-productive.

Relative to germline, V is missing 0 bases and J is missing 3 bases, with 6 bases of the junction outside any gene match. Inclusive of the bounding cysteine and phenylalanine, the CDR3 is 16 residues long. Only CDR3 DNA remains: 48 bases, in frame from the first base. CDR1 and CDR2, per the germline V gene (reference sequence), are LNHDA and SQIVND. The cohort consisted of 650 to 700 healthy bone marrow donors. At the time of sampling, all cohort members were nominally healthy, though unrecorded immune exposures were likely present. The donor was CMV seronegative and was included in the group of hundreds of seronegative cohort members. A peripheral blood sample was collected from each donor, and TCR beta sequencing was performed on peripheral blood mononuclear cells. Genomic DNA was extracted from the blood cell samples with the Qiagen DNeasy Blood Extraction Kit. The investigation overall reported the following: The cohort was sequenced for TCR beta chains only, and without alpha or paired-chain data the features that could be detected were limited. HLA typing was unavailable for some donors at each locus, so association tests used only the typed subset. The sequencing pipeline was judged likely to have produced a cluster of highly shared sequence variants as a technical artifact. When HLA alleles, especially DR and DQ, strongly co-occurred, attributing TCR associations to individual alleles was difficult. In vitro tests confirmed that three of the cytomegalovirus-associated TCR beta chains recognize cytomegalovirus antigens. In an earlier analysis of 587 of the donors, most TCR beta V segments were observed in productive rearrangements about 87% or about 30% of the time, broadly matching IMGT annotations. Several of the top co-occurrence clusters appeared to be linked to parvovirus B19, influenza, CMV and Epstein-Barr virus, according to a later analysis. Because the 87-base-pair reads could not distinguish some IMGT-functional V segments, including TRBV6-2 and TRBV6-3, those segments were excluded. The authors suggested that the approach could potentially be generalized to other disease states and immunological phenotypes. Immune exposure information for the cohort was limited to CMV serostatus. Cytomegalovirus status was reported to be diagnosed by the classifier with high specificity and sensitivity in both the original and validation cohorts. Correlated functional status among segregating V segments might be attributable to linkage disequilibrium, but an unknown experimental factor could not be ruled out. According to a later analysis, TCR association rates differed among HLA loci, with DRB1 alleles showing the most associated TCRs and HLA-C alleles showing the fewest. The earlier analysis of around 600 of the donors excluded 15 to 20 rarely observed V segments, including chromosome 9 orphons, because counts were too low. According to a later genetic analysis, donors in an Asian-associated ancestry cluster had fewer N-insertions in productive TCRs than the roughly 670-donor mean. A further reported finding was that TCR beta sequences accurately predicted the HLA-A and HLA-B alleles for most subjects in the first cohort. According to a later analysis, most CMV-associated TCR beta chains appeared to be HLA-restricted, and the HLA associations seemed to be driven largely by CMV exposure. Compared with equally common non-associated chains, HLA-associated TCR beta chains in a later analysis were more clonally expanded and had lower generation probabilities. A later genetic analysis associated a missense DCLRE1C variant with V-gene and J-gene trimming of TCR beta chains, and an independent cohort replicated the association. Specific HLA alleles were associated with 16,951 TCR beta sequences at a false discovery rate of 0.05 in a later analysis. A total of 150 or so TCR beta chains were listed by the study as associated with cytomegalovirus. Most TCR sequences were seen in very few donors, while some public TCRs were found in many individuals. Presence/absence analyses assumed roughly uniform sequencing depth across donors, an assumption that may not hold.

About this clone itself: This clone's antigen is unknown. No base-level quality is on record; no much larger clone is a single base apart.

Library construction relied on the immunoSEQ multiplex PCR assay. For the multiplex PCR, a mixture combining 60 forward primers for TCR Vbeta segments and 13 reverse primers for TCR Jbeta segments was used. Amplification of the CDR3 region of rearranged TCR beta genes was performed with a multiplex PCR assay on genomic DNA. The Illumina HiSeq System was used to sequence the amplified TCR beta libraries as 87-base-pair reads. In the original analysis: In a later analysis, some 80 million unique TCR beta chains were counted across the 500 to 850 repertoires, and roughly 10 million of these chains were shared by at least two donors. Raw reads were error-corrected and collapsed into unique sequences with a nearest-neighbor algorithm that merged closely related sequences to remove PCR and sequencing errors. To assign V, D and J gene segments, CDR3 sequences were aligned to IMGT reference sequences. For a sequence to be retained, a match of at least six nucleotides to both a V gene segment and a J gene segment was required. Rearrangements were classified as productive when the CDR3 lacked stop codons and remained in frame with V and J, and all other rearrangements were classified as non-productive. CDR3 was defined by IMGT convention, running from the second conserved V-encoded cysteine to the conserved J-encoded phenylalanine. The earlier analysis of 550 to 650 of the donors excluded any sequence lacking an unambiguous match to a single V gene segment. In an earlier analysis of around 590 of the donors, a V segment was called functional when productive rearrangements were above 56.7%, and segregating when the standard deviation between donors exceeded 5%. A statistical classification framework was built to diagnose cytomegalovirus status from the catalog of TCR beta chain sequences. A later analysis assigned V and J genes by comparing TCR nucleotide sequences with IMGT/GENE-DB human TR gene sequences. A later analysis assigned CDR3 sequences and most-parsimonious VDJ recombination scenarios with the TCRdist pipeline. In a later analysis, each TCR beta chain was defined by its CDR3 amino acid sequence together with its V-gene family, and reads lacking a unique V-gene family were excluded. As a way to deal with suspected cross-contamination and a sequencing artifact, a later analysis dropped 592 nucleotide sequences that were highly shared and had low generation probability. For each public chain, a later analysis derived a clonal expansion index from normalized ranks of inferred template counts within each repertoire. Generation probabilities in a later analysis came from a VDJ recombination model fitted to out-of-frame rearrangements, and those results were checked against IGoR. In a later analysis, hypergeometric tests were used to score TCR-TCR, TCR-HLA and TCR-CMV co-occurrence, with a repertoire-size bias correction applied to TCR pairs. False discovery rates were estimated in a later analysis by permuting HLA or CMV assignments 20 times. In a later analysis, co-occurring TCRs were grouped using DBSCAN, with TCRdist sequence similarity added in when clustering inside HLA-allele-positive subsets. For co-occurrence clustering, repertoires with fewer than 30,000 or more than 120,000 public chains were excluded, along with about five repertoires with anomalous nucleotide sharing. Sourced from immuneACCESS, this table was stored by TCRdb with only in-frame sequences that have V and J called. A share of the clones is absent; for the studies checked, an unresolved V gene accounts for under half, and the remainder has no known explanation. The V and J calls and the clone size are those of that table, but D and trimming were determined from the DNA. Here the sample has over 110,000 clones; about 80% occur a single time. The ten biggest clones cover 4.5% of the sample.

Sequences were obtained from PBMCs. This sequence originates from a man aged 40-49 years in good health and CMV-seronegative. This chain is built from TRBV19 and TRBJ2-5; 8 bases in the junction line up with TRBD1. The CDR3 here reads CASSIDRGQAKETQYF. The nucleotides read TGTGCCAGTAGTATAGATAGGGGACAGGCCAAAGAGACCCAGTACTTC. Extended through the reference TRBV19 and TRBJ2-5 proteins, this CDR3 yields the full variable domain: DGGITQSPKYLFRKEGQNVTLSCEQNLNHDAMYWYRQDPGQGLRLIYYSQIVNDFQKGDIAEGYSVSREKKESFPLTVTSAQKNPTAFYLCASSIDRGQAKETQYFGPGTRLLVL.